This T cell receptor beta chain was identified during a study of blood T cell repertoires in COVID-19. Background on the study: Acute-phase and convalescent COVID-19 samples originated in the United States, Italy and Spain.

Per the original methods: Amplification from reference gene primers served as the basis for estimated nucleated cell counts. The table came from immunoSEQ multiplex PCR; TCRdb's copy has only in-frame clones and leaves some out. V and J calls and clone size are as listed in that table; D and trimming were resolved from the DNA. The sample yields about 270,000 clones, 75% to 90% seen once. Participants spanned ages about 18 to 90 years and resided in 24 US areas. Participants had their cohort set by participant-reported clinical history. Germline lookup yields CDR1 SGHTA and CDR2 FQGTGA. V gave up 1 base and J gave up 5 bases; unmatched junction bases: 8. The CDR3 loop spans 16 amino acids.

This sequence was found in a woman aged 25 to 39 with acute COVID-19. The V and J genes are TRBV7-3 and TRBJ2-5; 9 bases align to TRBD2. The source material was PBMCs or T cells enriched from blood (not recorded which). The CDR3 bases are TGTGCCAGCAGCTTAATCGAAGCGGGAGGAGCTGAGACCCAGTACTTC. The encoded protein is CASSLIEAGGAETQYF.